This is a list of T cell receptor beta chains from one sample in a study of T cell responses to AZD1222 COVID-19 vaccine. TCRdb's table, derived via immunoSEQ multiplex PCR, lists solely in-frame clones and lacks some. The repertoire includes some 180,000 clones, 90% to 95% of them detected once, and under 1.1% sits in the top ten. The sample here was peripheral blood, taken 28 days after the second dose of the MenACWY control vaccine. These receptors were collected from an adult who received the MenACWY meningococcal vaccine as a control. CDR3s include the opening cysteine and the closing phenylalanine or tryptophan. Fields, in order: V gene, J gene, clone size, D gene, CDR3 DNA, CDR3 protein. The D gene is left open where the match is weak. Size is omitted from some rows. Given values are once, few, many or a class for expanded clones.

V gene: TRBV6-1
J gene: TRBJ1-5
clone size: .
D gene: .
CDR3 DNA: TGTGCCAGCAGTGAAGGGGGGGTCTCTGGGGAGCCCCAGCATTTT
CDR3 protein: CASSEGGVSGEPQHF

V gene: TRBV5-1
J gene: TRBJ2-7
clone size: .
D gene: TRBD2
CDR3 DNA: TGCGCCAGCAGCATGACTAGCGGGTCCTCCTACGAGCAGTACTTC
CDR3 protein: CASSMTSGSSYEQYF

V gene: TRBV7-9
J gene: TRBJ2-1
clone size: .
D gene: .
CDR3 DNA: TGTGCCAGCAGTCCGCAGGGAGTCAATGAGCAGTTCTTC
CDR3 protein: CASSPQGVNEQFF

V gene: TRBV2
J gene: TRBJ1-5
clone size: once
D gene: TRBD1
CDR3 DNA: TGTGCCAGCAGGGTGGACAGGGCCAAAGCTCAGCCCCAGCATTTT
CDR3 protein: CASRVDRAKAQPQHF

V gene: TRBV4-3
J gene: TRBJ1-4
clone size: once
D gene: TRBD1
CDR3 DNA: TGCGCCAGCAGCCAAGATGTTGGTACAGGGGTTGAAAAACTGTTTTTT
CDR3 protein: CASSQDVGTGVEKLFF

V gene: TRBV20-1
J gene: TRBJ1-1
clone size: once
D gene: .
CDR3 DNA: TGCAGTGCCCCCCGACTTGTTGAAGCTTTCTTT
CDR3 protein: CSAPRLVEAFF

V gene: TRBV18
J gene: TRBJ2-7
clone size: .
D gene: .
CDR3 DNA: TGTGCCAGCTCACCCTTACCCCAGGGTTCCCACGAGCAGTACTTC
CDR3 protein: CASSPLPQGSHEQYF

V gene: TRBV7-8
J gene: TRBJ1-4
clone size: once
D gene: .
CDR3 DNA: TGTGCCAGCAGCTTAGCGTACGGCAGAGTTGCAACTAATGAAAAACTGTTTTTT
CDR3 protein: CASSLAYGRVATNEKLFF

V gene: TRBV6-6
J gene: TRBJ1-1
clone size: once
D gene: .
CDR3 DNA: TGTGCCAGCAGCCGCCTCAAAGGGAGTGGCACTGAAGCTTTCTTT
CDR3 protein: CASSRLKGSGTEAFF

V gene: TRBV10-3
J gene: TRBJ1-5
clone size: .
D gene: .
CDR3 DNA: TGTGCCATCAGTGAGTCAAGCTGGGGTAGCAATCAGCCCCAGCATTTT
CDR3 protein: CAISESSWGSNQPQHF

V gene: TRBV5-6
J gene: TRBJ1-6
clone size: .
D gene: TRBD1
CDR3 DNA: TGTGCCAGCAGCTTGGGGGGACAGGGTAATTATTCACCCCTCCACTTT
CDR3 protein: CASSLGGQGNYSPLHF

V gene: TRBV5-6
J gene: TRBJ2-1
clone size: .
D gene: .
CDR3 DNA: TGTGCCAGCAGCTTAGGTGGATTGGGCAATGAGCAGTTCTTC
CDR3 protein: CASSLGGLGNEQFF

V gene: TRBV11-2
J gene: TRBJ2-7
clone size: .
D gene: .
CDR3 DNA: TGTGCCAGCAAATCCCCCAACGAGGAGTACTTC
CDR3 protein: CASKSPNEEYF

V gene: TRBV27
J gene: TRBJ1-2
clone size: .
D gene: TRBD1
CDR3 DNA: TGTGCCAGCGGACAGGGGTATGGCTACACCTTC
CDR3 protein: CASGQGYGYTF

V gene: TRBV20-1
J gene: TRBJ1-2
clone size: .
D gene: .
CDR3 DNA: TGCAGTGCTAGTGACAGCTTCTATGGCTACACCTTC
CDR3 protein: CSASDSFYGYTF

V gene: TRBV19
J gene: TRBJ1-3
clone size: .
D gene: .
CDR3 DNA: TGTGCCAGTAGTACCTCTGGAAACACCATATATTTT
CDR3 protein: CASSTSGNTIYF

V gene: TRBV5-5
J gene: TRBJ1-1
clone size: once
D gene: TRBD1
CDR3 DNA: TGTGCCAGCAGCTGGGGACAGGGGGGGACTGAAGCTTTCTTT
CDR3 protein: CASSWGQGGTEAFF

V gene: TRBV4-1
J gene: TRBJ2-6
clone size: .
D gene: .
CDR3 DNA: TGCGCCAGCAGCCAAGATTCGGCTTCTGGGGCCAACGTCCTGACTTTC
CDR3 protein: CASSQDSASGANVLTF

V gene: TRBV7-7
J gene: TRBJ1-3
clone size: .
D gene: .
CDR3 DNA: TGTGCCAGCAGCTCTGACAGGCCCTCTGGAAACACCATATATTTT
CDR3 protein: CASSSDRPSGNTIYF

V gene: TRBV6-2/TRBV6-3
J gene: TRBJ2-3
clone size: .
D gene: TRBD2
CDR3 DNA: TGTGCCAGCAGTTACATGGCGGGGGGAGTCACAGATACGCAGTATTTT
CDR3 protein: CASSYMAGGVTDTQYF

V gene: TRBV7-2
J gene: TRBJ1-6
clone size: few
D gene: .
CDR3 DNA: TGTGCCAGCAGCTTAGCGCCAGCGATGACCTCCTATAATTCACCCCTCCACTTT
CDR3 protein: CASSLAPAMTSYNSPLHF

V gene: TRBV6-1
J gene: TRBJ1-2
clone size: .
D gene: .
CDR3 DNA: TGTGCCAGCAGTGAAGTCACAGCGTATGGCTACACCTTC
CDR3 protein: CASSEVTAYGYTF

V gene: TRBV6-5
J gene: TRBJ1-1
clone size: .
D gene: .
CDR3 DNA: TGTGCCAGCAGCATCCAGGGTAGCACTGAAGCTTTCTTT
CDR3 protein: CASSIQGSTEAFF

V gene: TRBV5-1
J gene: TRBJ1-1
clone size: .
D gene: .
CDR3 DNA: TGCGCCAGCAGCTTGGAGTTGAACACTGAAGCTTTCTTT
CDR3 protein: CASSLELNTEAFF

V gene: TRBV28
J gene: TRBJ2-7
clone size: .
D gene: .
CDR3 DNA: TGTGCCAGCAGTCCAGACAGAGCCTACGAGCAGTACTTC
CDR3 protein: CASSPDRAYEQYF

V gene: TRBV20-1
J gene: TRBJ2-5
clone size: .
D gene: TRBD2
CDR3 DNA: TGCAGTGCTAGTCCGGCTAGCGGGAGGGAGACCCAGTACTTC
CDR3 protein: CSASPASGRETQYF

V gene: TRBV2
J gene: TRBJ2-5
clone size: .
D gene: TRBD2
CDR3 DNA: TGTGCCAGCACCCCGGGACTAGCGGGGAATTACCAAGAGACCCAGTACTTC
CDR3 protein: CASTPGLAGNYQETQYF

V gene: TRBV7-8
J gene: TRBJ2-1
clone size: .
D gene: TRBD2
CDR3 DNA: TGTGCCAGCAGCTTCCAGCGGGGGTCCAATGAGCAGTTCTTC
CDR3 protein: CASSFQRGSNEQFF

V gene: TRBV6-5
J gene: TRBJ2-1
clone size: .
D gene: TRBD1
CDR3 DNA: TGTGCCAGCAGTCCAAGACAGGGAAACTACAATGAGCAGTTCTTC
CDR3 protein: CASSPRQGNYNEQFF

V gene: TRBV5-6
J gene: TRBJ2-1
clone size: .
D gene: TRBD2
CDR3 DNA: TGTGCCAGCAGCTTTCGGGGACTAGCGCTTGATGAGCAGTTCTTC
CDR3 protein: CASSFRGLALDEQFF

V gene: TRBV4-1
J gene: TRBJ2-5
clone size: .
D gene: .
CDR3 DNA: TGCGCCAGCAGCCAACCGAGCGGTACTAAAGAGACCCAGTACTTC
CDR3 protein: CASSQPSGTKETQYF

V gene: TRBV11-2
J gene: TRBJ1-1
clone size: .
D gene: .
CDR3 DNA: TGTGCCAGCAGCTACCTGACGGGACCTGAAGCTTTCTTT
CDR3 protein: CASSYLTGPEAFF

V gene: TRBV3-1/TRBV3-2
J gene: TRBJ1-6
clone size: .
D gene: .
CDR3 DNA: TGTGCCAGCAGCCAAGTAGGGAGCTCCTATAATTCACCCCTCCACTTT
CDR3 protein: CASSQVGSSYNSPLHF

V gene: TRBV7-9
J gene: TRBJ1-2
clone size: .
D gene: TRBD1
CDR3 DNA: TGTGCCAGCAGCGGGGACAGAATTTACTATGGCTACACCTTC
CDR3 protein: CASSGDRIYYGYTF

V gene: TRBV2
J gene: TRBJ1-6
clone size: .
D gene: TRBD1
CDR3 DNA: TGTGCCAGCAGTGAAGCCGGGCAGGGGGCGCTTTCACCCCTCCACTTT
CDR3 protein: CASSEAGQGALSPLHF

V gene: TRBV18
J gene: TRBJ1-4
clone size: .
D gene: TRBD1
CDR3 DNA: TGTGCCAGCTCACCTGGACAGGGAGAAAAACTGTTTTTT
CDR3 protein: CASSPGQGEKLFF

V gene: TRBV3-1/TRBV3-2
J gene: TRBJ2-1
clone size: .
D gene: TRBD2
CDR3 DNA: TGTGCCAGCAGCCAAGTCCTAGCGGGGCTACACGGGGGCAATGAGCAGTTCTTC
CDR3 protein: CASSQVLAGLHGGNEQFF

V gene: TRBV19
J gene: TRBJ2-1
clone size: once
D gene: .
CDR3 DNA: TGTGCCAGTAGTCTAAGGGACGGTGAGCAGTTCTTC
CDR3 protein: CASSLRDGEQFF

V gene: TRBV10-3
J gene: TRBJ2-3
clone size: .
D gene: TRBD2
CDR3 DNA: TGTGCCACCTCTTGGCGGGGGTTCGGCACAGATACGCAGTATTTT
CDR3 protein: CATSWRGFGTDTQYF

V gene: TRBV11-2
J gene: TRBJ1-2
clone size: .
D gene: .
CDR3 DNA: TGTGCCAGCAGCCTCGGGGCCGGCTACACCTTC
CDR3 protein: CASSLGAGYTF

V gene: TRBV28
J gene: TRBJ2-7
clone size: .
D gene: .
CDR3 DNA: TGTGCCAGCAGTCCGGGAAGGGGGATCTCCTACGAGCAGTACTTC
CDR3 protein: CASSPGRGISYEQYF

V gene: TRBV6-5
J gene: TRBJ1-5
clone size: .
D gene: .
CDR3 DNA: TGTGCCAGCAGTACCCTTAGCAATCAGCCCCAGCATTTT
CDR3 protein: CASSTLSNQPQHF

V gene: TRBV3-1/TRBV3-2
J gene: TRBJ1-1
clone size: .
D gene: TRBD1
CDR3 DNA: TGTGCCAGCAGCCAGACAGGGATCACTGAAGCTTTCTTT
CDR3 protein: CASSQTGITEAFF

V gene: TRBV5-5
J gene: TRBJ2-4
clone size: .
D gene: TRBD1
CDR3 DNA: TGTGCCAGCAGCTGGGAACAGGGGAACATTCAGTACTTC
CDR3 protein: CASSWEQGNIQYF

V gene: TRBV15
J gene: TRBJ1-4
clone size: .
D gene: .
CDR3 DNA: TGTGCCACCAGCAGAGATCAAGGGACGGGTGAAAAACTGTTTTTT
CDR3 protein: CATSRDQGTGEKLFF

V gene: TRBV6-5
J gene: TRBJ2-7
clone size: .
D gene: TRBD1
CDR3 DNA: TGTGCCAGCATCCCCAGAGGACAGGGTCGATACGAGCAGTACTTC
CDR3 protein: CASIPRGQGRYEQYF

V gene: TRBV18
J gene: TRBJ1-6
clone size: .
D gene: TRBD1
CDR3 DNA: TGTGCCAGCTCACCCGTAACAGACAGGGATTCACCCCTCCACTTT
CDR3 protein: CASSPVTDRDSPLHF

V gene: TRBV5-1
J gene: TRBJ1-6
clone size: .
D gene: .
CDR3 DNA: TGCGCCAGCACCGATCAGCCTCAAGATTCACCCCTCCACTTT
CDR3 protein: CASTDQPQDSPLHF

V gene: TRBV3-1/TRBV3-2
J gene: TRBJ2-3
clone size: .
D gene: .
CDR3 DNA: TGTGCCAGCAGCCAAGGTCGGGCAGAGGGGACCCTCACAGATACGCAGTATTTT
CDR3 protein: CASSQGRAEGTLTDTQYF

V gene: TRBV19
J gene: TRBJ1-2
clone size: .
D gene: .
CDR3 DNA: TGTGCCAGTATGGGACGGATGAACTATGGCTACACCTTC
CDR3 protein: CASMGRMNYGYTF

V gene: TRBV12-5
J gene: TRBJ1-1
clone size: .
D gene: .
CDR3 DNA: TGTGCTAGTGGCTGGGAGGGGACTGAAGCTTTCTTT
CDR3 protein: CASGWEGTEAFF